This T cell receptor (beta chain) stems from a study of cytomegalovirus exposure and HLA in healthy donors. At the level of the study: Earlier, 110 million or so unique TCR beta sequences were recovered from 200 million or so T cells by an analysis.

This clone was found once. Germline V CDR1 and CDR2: SGHRS, YFSETQ. The CDR3 has 14 amino acids. Trimming took off 3 bases at V and 0 bases at J, with 10 bases between the two ends. With 60 Vbeta and 13 Jbeta primers, the PCR was carried out. Profiling relied on immunoSEQ multiplex PCR, and the TCRdb table lists in-frame clones only, not all of them. The table lists about 210,000 clones, roughly 80% of them singletons. This clonotype was obtained from a man aged 35 to 55 in good health and CMV-seropositive. The chain recombines TRBV5-1 with TRBJ2-7, with D possibly TRBD2 on 6 matching bases. Sequenced input: PBMCs. The CDR3 DNA reads as TGCGCCAGCAGCTGGGGACTTACCTCCTACGAGCAGTACTTC. Protein: CASSWGLTSYEQYF.